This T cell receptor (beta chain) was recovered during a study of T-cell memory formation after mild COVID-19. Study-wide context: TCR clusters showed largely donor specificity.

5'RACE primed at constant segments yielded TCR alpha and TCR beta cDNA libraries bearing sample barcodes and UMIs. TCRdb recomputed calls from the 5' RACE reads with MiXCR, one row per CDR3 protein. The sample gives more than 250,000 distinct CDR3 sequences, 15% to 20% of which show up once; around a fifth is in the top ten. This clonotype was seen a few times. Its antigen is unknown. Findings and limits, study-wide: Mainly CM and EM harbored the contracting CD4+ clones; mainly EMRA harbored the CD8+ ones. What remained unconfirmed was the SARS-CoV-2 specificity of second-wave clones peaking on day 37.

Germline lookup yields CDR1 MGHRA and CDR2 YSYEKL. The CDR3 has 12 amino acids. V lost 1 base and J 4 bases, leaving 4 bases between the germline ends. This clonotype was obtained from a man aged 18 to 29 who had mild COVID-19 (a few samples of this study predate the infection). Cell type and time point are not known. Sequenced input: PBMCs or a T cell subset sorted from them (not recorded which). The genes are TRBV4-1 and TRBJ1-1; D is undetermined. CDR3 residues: CASSQVSTEAFF. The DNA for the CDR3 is TGCGCCAGCAGCCAAGTAAGCACTGAAGCTTTCTTT.